This TCR beta chain was sequenced for a study of immune heterogeneity within non-small cell lung tumors. A multiplex PCR containing 32 V primers and 13 J primers was used to amplify TCR beta CDR3. TCRdb independently ran MiXCR on the multiplex PCR reads; one entry per CDR3 protein. The table has about 15,000 distinct CDR3 sequences, 28% seen once; the top ten hold roughly 4%. Template came from bulk tumor genomic DNA, at 500 to 650 ng per sample. Doctors removed several biopsies from each primary tumor during surgery, keeping them far apart. Newly diagnosed with untreated non-small cell lung cancer, the patients underwent curative surgery. The J segment lost 9 bases and the V segment lost 6 bases, leaving 16 bases of the junction unmatched. This CDR3 comprises 14 residues. Germline CDR1 is DFQATT and CDR2 is SNEGSKA (reference sequence). Of note for this clonotype: A much larger clone is a single base away; this may be a read error.

The V gene is TRBV20-1, the J gene TRBJ2-7, with 8 bases aligning to TRBD1. The clonotype was recovered from a man aged 40-50 years with non-small cell lung cancer. Sequenced: lung tumor tissue. CDR3: CSAEASDRVFAQYF. CDR3 DNA sequence: TGCAGTGCAGAGGCTTCGGACAGGGTTTTCGCGCAGTACTTC.